The source of this TCR beta chain is a study of blood T cell repertoires in COVID-19. Study information: Donors in the United States, Italy and Spain gave samples during acute or convalescent COVID-19. From T cells, B-cell-depleted T cells, or PBMCs came the material, which was cDNA or gDNA.

Some clones are missing from TCRdb's copy, which holds only in-frame ones; the method was immunoSEQ multiplex PCR. The table includes roughly 160,000 clones, around 82% detected once. The TCR comes from a man aged 18 to 29 with active or convalescent COVID-19. The sequenced sample was peripheral blood.

The CDR3 DNA is TGCGCCAGCAGGGTAGCGGAGAACACCGGGGAGCTGTTTTTT. Translated, it gives CASRVAENTGELFF. V and J are TRBV5-1 and TRBJ2-2; D is perhaps TRBD2 (6 bases). Germline loops: CDR1 SGHRS, CDR2 YFSETQ. V gave up 5 bases and J gave up 1 base, with 9 bases separating them. CDR3 size: 14 residues.